These 9 T cell receptor beta chains share one sample of origin, sequenced in a study of T cells in Graves' hyperthyroidism and ophthalmopathy. Authors of the study amplified TCR beta CDR3 regions from RNA transcripts. HTBI primers drove first-round RT-PCR of the TCR CDR3. TCRdb re-derived calls from the multiplex PCR reads in MiXCR, one entry per CDR3 protein. In the table there are around 300,000 distinct CDR3 sequences, 11% to 15% of which are singletons. The sequenced sample was blood. Receptor source: a young woman with Graves' hyperthyroidism.

The J gene is TRBJ2-7, the V gene TRBV14; TRBD2 matches at 10 bases. Germline V lookup: CDR1 SGHDN, CDR2 FVKESK. The ends lost 2 bases at V and 4 bases at J; junction bases unmatched: 5. This CDR3 has 15 amino acids. CDR3 in amino acids: CASSQLAGGVYEQYF. The CDR3 DNA follows: TGTGCCAGCAGCCAATTAGCGGGGGGCGTGTACGAGCAGTACTTC.

The V call is TRBV7-9, the J call TRBJ2-4; 9 positions agree with TRBD1. From germline, CDR1 is SEHNR and CDR2 FQNEAQ (reference sequence). J lost 2 bases, V lost 4 bases, and 6 bases had no gene match. The CDR3 sequence is 16 residues long. The CDR3 is CASSSDRGGPKNIQYF. The CDR3 DNA follows: TGTGCCAGCAGCTCGGACAGGGGTGGACCCAAAAACATTCAGTACTTC.

This clonotype occurred many times. The chain joins TRBV12-3 or TRBV12-4 to TRBJ2-1; 11 bases agree with TRBD2. This CDR3 is 15 amino acids long. The ends lost 7 bases at V and 5 bases at J; junction bases unmatched: 7. CDR3 coding DNA: TGTGCCAGCACCATAGCGGGAGGGCCACACAATGAGCAGTTCTTC. Protein sequence: CASTIAGGPHNEQFF.

This clonotype occurred many times. The chain links TRBV7-2 to TRBJ1-6; no reliable D call. The germline V gene encodes CDR1 SGHTA and CDR2 FQGNSA. Trimming took off 5 bases at V and 1 base at J, with 9 bases between the two ends. The CDR3 is 15 amino acids. In DNA, the CDR3 is TGTGCCAGCAGCCTCCTTCGGTCCTATAATTCACCCCTCCACTTT. Protein product: CASSLLRSYNSPLHF. Supplemented by reference TRBV7-2 and TRBJ1-6, the full variable domain reads GAGVSQSPSNKVTEKGKDVELRCDPISGHTALYWYRQSLGQGLEFLIYFQGNSAPDKSGLPSDRFSAERTGGSVSTLTIQRTQQEDSAVYLCASSLLRSYNSPLHFGNGTRLTVT.

This clonotype was counted a few times. The V and J genes are TRBV6-1 and TRBJ1-5; D unclear. Germline V gene data show CDR1 as MNHNS and CDR2 as SASEGT. This CDR3 comprises 13 residues. The germline V and J ends were trimmed by 8 bases and 4 bases, with 12 bases remaining between them. Written as DNA, the CDR3 is TGTGCCAGCGCGGTGCTGGTTAATCAGCCCCAGCATTTT. Translated: CASAVLVNQPQHF.

This clonotype turned up a few times. This chain joins TRBV6-2 or TRBV6-3 and TRBJ1-6, with D maybe TRBD1 (5 bases). Trimming left V 11 bases short and J 7 bases short, with 15 bases between. Germline CDR1 is MNHEY and CDR2 is SVGEGT. The CDR3 runs 13 residues. For the CDR3, the DNA is TGTGCCGGGAGTCCGGGGGGGAATTCACCCCTCCACTTT. This translates into CAGSPGGNSPLHF.

This clonotype was counted ten times or more. The V gene is TRBV7-2, the J gene TRBJ1-5, with a weak D call TRBD1 (6 bases). In germline, CDR1 is SGHTA, CDR2 FQGNSA. The CDR3 length is 14 residues. Trimming removed 5 bases from V and 2 bases from J, with 10 bases in between. CDR3 DNA: TGTGCCAGCAGCGCGCGACAGGGCAATCAGCCCCAGCATTTT. It is translated as CASSARQGNQPQHF.

The chain is built from TRBV7-9 and TRBJ2-7; D possibly corresponds to TRBD1 (6 bases). The V end lost 6 bases, the J end lost 0 bases, and 12 bases lay between the germline ends. This CDR3 is 14 amino acids long. Germline V gene sequence: CDR1 SEHNR, CDR2 FQNEAQ (reference sequence). In DNA, the CDR3 is TGTGCCAGCAGGTCAGGGGAAAGCTCCTACGAGCAGTACTTC. It codes for CASRSGESSYEQYF.

This chain links TRBV11-2 with TRBJ2-3, with TRBD1 identical over 9 bases. Per the germline V gene, CDR1 is SGHAT and CDR2 is FQNNGV. J was trimmed by 7 bases and V by 1 base; bases with no gene match: 6. This CDR3 has 15 amino acids. The CDR3 bases are TGTGCCAGCAGCTTAGCGGGACAGGGACGGTATACGCAGTATTTT. Protein sequence: CASSLAGQGRYTQYF.